Reported below is one TCR beta chain. This specimen belongs to a study of Graves' ophthalmopathy and Graves' hyperthyroidism. This CDR3 contains 20 residues. Trimming cost V 0 bases and J 8 bases; bases outside gene matches: 22. Germline V gene data show CDR1 as DFQATT and CDR2 as SNEGSKA (reference sequence). Scientists amplified the TCR beta CDR3 regions from RNA transcripts. An initial RT-PCR round employing HTBI primers preceded a second-round multiplex PCR. TCRdb called the multiplex PCR reads again in MiXCR, with one record for every CDR3 protein. This sample has about 700,000 distinct CDR3 sequences, with roughly two fifths found just once.

The sequence was obtained from an adult man with Graves' ophthalmopathy. The sequenced sample was peripheral blood. The rearrangement links TRBV20-1 to TRBJ1-6, with TRBD1 matching 7 bases. The CDR3 DNA reads as TGCAGTGCTAGAGAGTCATCGGGCAGGGGGTTGGGGTCGTATTATTCACCCCTCCACTTT. Its translation is CSARESSGRGLGSYYSPLHF.